One and the same sample provided the 9 T cell receptor beta chains below, sequenced in a study of shared clonotypes between healthy human individuals. Sequencing used immunoSEQ multiplex PCR; TCRdb keeps in-frame clones, though not all of them. The top ten clones hold over 0.3% of a sample with 1.6 million or so clones, roughly 98.5% of them seen once. Sequencing was performed on naive CD4+ T cells sorted from blood. Subset specified: CD45RA+ positively selected. The source is a man aged 30-40 years in good health.

The J gene is TRBJ1-5, the V gene TRBV21-1; the table's D gene call, TRBD1, was not cross checked with the DNA. TRBV21-1 is flagged as a pseudogene. CDR3 length: 16 amino acids. The CDR3 DNA reads TGTGCCAGCAGAAATTGGGGCAGTCGAAGCAATCAGCCCCAGCATTTT. Encoded protein: CASRNWGSRSNQPQHF.

The rearrangement joins TRBV7-2 to TRBJ1-1; TRBD1 might be the D (5 bases). The germline V gene encodes CDR1 SGHTA and CDR2 FQGNSA. V was trimmed by 0 bases and J by 3 bases, leaving 14 bases between them. The CDR3 sequence is 16 residues long. The CDR3 reads CASSLAGRVSDTEAFF. CDR3 in DNA: TGTGCCAGCAGCTTAGCGGGCAGGGTTTCAGACACTGAAGCTTTCTTT.

The chain joins TRBV15 to TRBJ1-1; no definite D call. This CDR3 comprises 14 residues. V was shortened by 0 bases and J by 4 bases, with 9 bases between the two germline ends. Germline V gene lookup returns CDR1 LNHNV and CDR2 YYDKDF (reference sequence). The CDR3 region has the DNA TGTGCCACCAGCAGAGAGATGGGTGGCACTGAAGCTTTCTTT. It yields the protein CATSREMGGTEAFF. The whole variable domain, filled in from reference TRBV15 and TRBJ1-1, reads DAMVIQNPRYQVTQFGKPVTLSCSQTLNHNVMYWYQQKSSQAPKLLFHYYDKDFNNEADTPDNFQSRRPNTSFCFLDIRSPGLGDTAMYLCATSREMGGTEAFFGQGTRLTVV.

This chain uses TRBV29-1 with TRBJ2-7; D is perhaps TRBD1 (5 bases). V was cut by 5 bases and J by 3 bases, with 11 bases left in between. Germline CDR1 and CDR2: SQVTM and ANQGSEA. This CDR3 is 12 amino acids long. CDR3 residues: CSVLIQGYEQYF. CDR3 in DNA: TGCAGCGTTCTGATCCAGGGCTACGAGCAGTACTTC.

The gene calls are TRBV11-3 and TRBJ2-1, with 13 bases aligning to TRBD2. J lost 7 bases, V lost 5 bases, and 20 bases had no gene match. The CDR3 covers 20 residues. Germline V gene lookup returns CDR1 SGHNT and CDR2 YENEEA. CDR3 nucleotide sequence: TGTGCCAGCAGCGGGAGCGGGCGGACTAGCGGGAGTTCATGGTGGAATGAGCAGTTCTTC. Its protein product is CASSGSGRTSGSSWWNEQFF. Looking up the rest from reference TRBV11-3 and TRBJ2-1 gives the full variable domain: EAGVVQSPRYKIIEKKQPVAFWCNPISGHNTLYWYLQNLGQGPELLIRYENEEAVDDSQLPKDRFSAERLKGVDSTLKIQPAELGDSAVYLCASSGSGRTSGSSWWNEQFFGPGTRLTVL.

The chain combines TRBV5-1 with TRBJ2-1, with a possible D match to TRBD1 (6 bases). In germline, CDR1 is SGHRS, CDR2 YFSETQ. Trimming pared 3 bases from V and 2 bases from J, leaving 15 bases between. The CDR3 contains 16 residues. The CDR3 sequence: CASSSTTGSTYNEQFF. The CDR3 DNA reads as TGCGCCAGCAGCTCCACTACAGGGTCTACCTACAATGAGCAGTTCTTC.

As for this clone: At the DNA level, this CDR3 is encoded by other sequences in the same sample as well. V and J are TRBV18 and TRBJ2-3; D unclear. Germline loops: CDR1 KGHSH, CDR2 LQKENI. V shed 2 bases and J shed 2 bases, with 5 bases lying between them. The CDR3 totals 13 residues. CDR3 bases: TGTGCCAGCTCACCAGGCCCCACAGATACGCAGTATTTT. Translating it yields CASSPGPTDTQYF.

The chain joins TRBV5-4 to TRBJ2-5; the D gene is possibly TRBD2 (6 bases). Deletions cut 3 bases from V and 1 base from J, with 10 bases between. From germline, CDR1 is SGHNT and CDR2 YYREEE (reference sequence). There are 14 residues in the CDR3. DNA of the CDR3: TGTGCCAGCAGCTATGGGACTTCCCAAGAGACCCAGTACTTC. Translation: CASSYGTSQETQYF. Using reference TRBV5-4 and TRBJ2-5 for the parts outside the CDR3, the full variable domain is ETGVTQSPTHLIKTRGQQVTLRCSSQSGHNTVSWYQQALGQGPQFIFQYYREEENGRGNFPPRFSGLQFPNYSSELNVNALELDDSALYLCASSYGTSQETQYFGPGTRLLVL.

The chain combines TRBV4-3 with TRBJ2-3; no firm D call. Trimming stripped 0 bases from V and 3 bases from J, with 10 bases between. The V gene's germline CDR1 is LGHNA and CDR2 YSLEER. This CDR3 comprises 15 residues. The DNA for the CDR3 is TGCGCCAGCAGCCAAGAATGGGGTCGTACAGATACGCAGTATTTT. This translates into CASSQEWGRTDTQYF.